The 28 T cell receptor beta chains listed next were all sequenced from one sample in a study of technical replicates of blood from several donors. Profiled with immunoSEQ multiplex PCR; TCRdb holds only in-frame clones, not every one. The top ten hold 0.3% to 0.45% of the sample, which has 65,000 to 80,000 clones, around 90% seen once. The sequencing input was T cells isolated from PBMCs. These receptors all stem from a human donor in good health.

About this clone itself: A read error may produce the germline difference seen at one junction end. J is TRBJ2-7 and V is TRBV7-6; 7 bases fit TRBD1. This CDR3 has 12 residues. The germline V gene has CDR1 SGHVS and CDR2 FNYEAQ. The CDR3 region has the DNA TGTGCCAGCAGCTTAGAGGGGGCGGACCTGGACTTC. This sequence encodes CASSLEGADLDF.

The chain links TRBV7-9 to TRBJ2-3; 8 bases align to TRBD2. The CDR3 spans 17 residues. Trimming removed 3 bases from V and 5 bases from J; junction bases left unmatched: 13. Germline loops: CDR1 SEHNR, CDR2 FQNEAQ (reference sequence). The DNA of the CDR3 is TGTGCCAGCAGCTTCCCCGGGGTAGCGGGAAGGCGAGATACGCAGTATTTT. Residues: CASSFPGVAGRRDTQYF.

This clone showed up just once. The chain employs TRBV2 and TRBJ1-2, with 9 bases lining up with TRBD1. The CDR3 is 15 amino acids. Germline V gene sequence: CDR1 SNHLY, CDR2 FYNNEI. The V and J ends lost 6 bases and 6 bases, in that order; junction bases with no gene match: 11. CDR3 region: CASSQNRGQSHGYTF. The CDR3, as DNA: TGTGCCAGCAGCCAGAACAGGGGGCAGTCGCATGGCTACACCTTC.

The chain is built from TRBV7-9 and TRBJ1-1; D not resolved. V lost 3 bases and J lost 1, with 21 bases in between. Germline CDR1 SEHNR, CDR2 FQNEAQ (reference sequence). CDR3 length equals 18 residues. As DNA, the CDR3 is TGTGCCAGCAGCTTCTTCAAGTGGCAAAGAAAGTCGAACACTGAAGCTTTCTTT. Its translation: CASSFFKWQRKSNTEAFF.

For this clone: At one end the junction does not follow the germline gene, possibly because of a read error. The CDR3: CASSLAEGSEQFF. In nucleotides, the CDR3 is TGTGCTAGCAGCTTAGCGGAAGGTAGCGAGCAGTTCTTC. This chain joins TRBV7-7 and TRBJ2-1; TRBD2 might be the D (6 bases). This CDR3 has 13 residues. Germline lookup yields CDR1 SSHAT and CDR2 FNYEAQ (reference sequence).

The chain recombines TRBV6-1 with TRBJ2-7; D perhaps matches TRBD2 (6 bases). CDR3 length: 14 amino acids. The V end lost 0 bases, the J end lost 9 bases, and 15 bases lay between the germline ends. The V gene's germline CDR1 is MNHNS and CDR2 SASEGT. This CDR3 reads CASSEAGLPLGQYF. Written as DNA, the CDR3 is TGTGCCAGCAGTGAAGCTGGACTACCCCTAGGGCAGTACTTC.

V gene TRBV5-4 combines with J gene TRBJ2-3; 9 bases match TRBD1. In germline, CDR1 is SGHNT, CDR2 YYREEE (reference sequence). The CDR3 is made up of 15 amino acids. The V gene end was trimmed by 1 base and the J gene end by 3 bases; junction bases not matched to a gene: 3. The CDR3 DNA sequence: TGTGCCAGCAGCTTGAGGGACAGGGTAACAGATACGCAGTATTTT. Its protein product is CASSLRDRVTDTQYF.

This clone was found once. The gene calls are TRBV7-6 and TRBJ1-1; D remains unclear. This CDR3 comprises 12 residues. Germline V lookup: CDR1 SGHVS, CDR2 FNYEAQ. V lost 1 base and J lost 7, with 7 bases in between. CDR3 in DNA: TGTGCCAGCAGCTTAGTCGGTAATGAAGCTTTCTTT. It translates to CASSLVGNEAFF.

The CDR3 sequence is CASRYLKTGLNEKLFF. For the CDR3, the DNA is TGTGCCAGCAGATATTTAAAGACAGGCCTTAATGAAAAACTGTTTTTT. The rearrangement uses TRBV2 and TRBJ1-4; the D gene is possibly TRBD1 (6 bases). Germline assignment: CDR1 SNHLY and CDR2 FYNNEI. The V end lost 6 bases, the J end lost 4 bases, and 18 bases lay between the germline ends. The CDR3 is 16 amino acids.

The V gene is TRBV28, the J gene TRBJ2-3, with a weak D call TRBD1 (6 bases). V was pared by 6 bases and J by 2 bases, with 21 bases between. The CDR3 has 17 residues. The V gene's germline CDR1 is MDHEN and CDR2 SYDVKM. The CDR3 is CASRGALRQSPTDTQYF. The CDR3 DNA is TGTGCCAGCAGGGGGGCGTTAAGACAGTCGCCCACAGATACGCAGTATTTT. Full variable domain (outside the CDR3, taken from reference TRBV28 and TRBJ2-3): DVKVTQSSRYLVKRTGEKVFLECVQDMDHENMFWYRQDPGLGLRLIYFSYDVKMKEKGDIPEGYSVSREKKERFSLILESASTNQTSMYLCASRGALRQSPTDTQYFGPGTRLTVL.

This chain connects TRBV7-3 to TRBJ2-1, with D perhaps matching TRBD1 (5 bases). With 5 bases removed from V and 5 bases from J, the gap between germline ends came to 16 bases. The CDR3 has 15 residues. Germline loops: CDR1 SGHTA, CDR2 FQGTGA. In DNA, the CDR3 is TGTGCCAGCAGCCAATACCGAACAGGAAACAATGAGCAGTTCTTC. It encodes CASSQYRTGNNEQFF.

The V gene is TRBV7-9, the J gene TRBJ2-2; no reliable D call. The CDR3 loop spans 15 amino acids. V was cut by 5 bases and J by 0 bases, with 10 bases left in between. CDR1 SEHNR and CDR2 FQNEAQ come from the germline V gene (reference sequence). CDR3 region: CASSPDTANTGELFF. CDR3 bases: TGTGCCAGCAGCCCCGATACGGCGAACACCGGGGAGCTGTTTTTT.

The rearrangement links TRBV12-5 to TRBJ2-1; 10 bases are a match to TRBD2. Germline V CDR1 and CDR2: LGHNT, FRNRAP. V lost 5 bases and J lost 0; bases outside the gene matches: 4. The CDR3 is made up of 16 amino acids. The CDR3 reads CASGLAGAFSYNEQFF. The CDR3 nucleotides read TGTGCTAGTGGTCTAGCGGGAGCATTCTCCTACAATGAGCAGTTCTTC.

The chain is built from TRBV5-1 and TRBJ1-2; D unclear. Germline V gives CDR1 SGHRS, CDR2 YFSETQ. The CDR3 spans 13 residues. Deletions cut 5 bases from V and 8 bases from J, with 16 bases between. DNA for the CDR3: TGCGCCAGCAGTGGCGGAGGACGGCCCGGCTACACCTTC. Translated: CASSGGGRPGYTF.

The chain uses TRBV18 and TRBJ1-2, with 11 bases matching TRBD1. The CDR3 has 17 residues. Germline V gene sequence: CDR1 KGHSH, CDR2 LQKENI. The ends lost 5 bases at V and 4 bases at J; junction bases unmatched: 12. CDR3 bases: TGTGCCAGCTCAGCATCCTCCGGGACAGGGGGGACCTATGGCTACACCTTC. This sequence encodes CASSASSGTGGTYGYTF.

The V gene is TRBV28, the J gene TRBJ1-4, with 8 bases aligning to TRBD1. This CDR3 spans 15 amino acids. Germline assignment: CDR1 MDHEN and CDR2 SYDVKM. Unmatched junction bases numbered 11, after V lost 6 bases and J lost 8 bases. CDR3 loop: CASSHRQGIREKLFF. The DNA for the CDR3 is TGTGCCAGCAGCCATAGACAGGGGATACGGGAAAAACTGTTTTTT.

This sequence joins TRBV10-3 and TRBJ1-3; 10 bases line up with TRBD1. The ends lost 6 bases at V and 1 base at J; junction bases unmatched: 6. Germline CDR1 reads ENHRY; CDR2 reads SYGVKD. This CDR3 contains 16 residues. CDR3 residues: CAIRGQGEFSGNTIYF. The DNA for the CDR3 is TGTGCCATCAGAGGACAGGGGGAGTTTTCTGGAAACACCATATATTTT.

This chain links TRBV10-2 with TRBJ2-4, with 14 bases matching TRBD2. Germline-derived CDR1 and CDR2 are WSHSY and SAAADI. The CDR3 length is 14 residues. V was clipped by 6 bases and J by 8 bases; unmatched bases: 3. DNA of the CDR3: TGCGCCAGCAGCGGGACTAGCGGGAGATACATTCAGTACTTC. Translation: CASSGTSGRYIQYF.

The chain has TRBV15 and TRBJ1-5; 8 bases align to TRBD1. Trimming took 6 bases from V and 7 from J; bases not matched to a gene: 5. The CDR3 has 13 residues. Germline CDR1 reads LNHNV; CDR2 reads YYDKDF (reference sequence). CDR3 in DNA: TGTGCCACCAGAGGACAGGGTGGACAGCCCCAGCATTTT. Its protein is CATRGQGGQPQHF. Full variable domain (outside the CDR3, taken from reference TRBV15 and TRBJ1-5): DAMVIQNPRYQVTQFGKPVTLSCSQTLNHNVMYWYQQKSSQAPKLLFHYYDKDFNNEADTPDNFQSRRPNTSFCFLDIRSPGLGDTAMYLCATRGQGGQPQHFGDGTRLSIL.

This CDR3 is CASSESPKREETQYF. Written as DNA, the CDR3 is TGTGCCAGCAGTGAAAGCCCGAAGAGGGAAGAGACCCAGTACTTC. The V gene is TRBV6-1, the J gene TRBJ2-5; D might be TRBD2 (5 bases). In germline, CDR1 is MNHNS, CDR2 SASEGT. Between the trimmed V and J ends, which lost 2 bases and 3 bases, there was a span of 13 bases. This CDR3 is built from 15 residues.

The CDR3 region is CASSLGLVDTTDTQYF. In DNA form, the CDR3 reads TGCGCCAGCAGCTTGGGACTCGTCGATACCACAGATACGCAGTATTTT. The chain carries TRBV5-1 and TRBJ2-3; D unresolved. The germline V gene has CDR1 SGHRS and CDR2 YFSETQ. The V and J ends lost 0 bases and 2 bases respectively, with 13 bases between them. This CDR3 has 16 residues.

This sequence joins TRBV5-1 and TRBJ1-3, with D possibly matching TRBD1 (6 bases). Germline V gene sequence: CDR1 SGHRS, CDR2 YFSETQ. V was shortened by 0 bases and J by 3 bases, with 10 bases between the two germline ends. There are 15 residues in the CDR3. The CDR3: CASSLAGVFGNTIYF. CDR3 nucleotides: TGCGCCAGCAGCTTGGCAGGGGTATTTGGAAACACCATATATTTT.

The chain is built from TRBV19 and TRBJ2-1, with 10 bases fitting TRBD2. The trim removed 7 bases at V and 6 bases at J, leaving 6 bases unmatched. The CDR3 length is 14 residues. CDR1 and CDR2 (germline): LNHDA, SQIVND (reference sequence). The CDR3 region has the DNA TGTGCCAGTACAGCTCTAGCGGGAGTCAATGAGCAGTTCTTC. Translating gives CASTALAGVNEQFF.

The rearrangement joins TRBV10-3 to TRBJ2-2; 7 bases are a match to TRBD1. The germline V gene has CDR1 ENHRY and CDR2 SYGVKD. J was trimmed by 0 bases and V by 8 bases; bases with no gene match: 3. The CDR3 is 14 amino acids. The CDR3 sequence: CAIGQEANTGELFF. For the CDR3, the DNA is TGTGCCATCGGACAGGAGGCGAACACCGGGGAGCTGTTTTTT.

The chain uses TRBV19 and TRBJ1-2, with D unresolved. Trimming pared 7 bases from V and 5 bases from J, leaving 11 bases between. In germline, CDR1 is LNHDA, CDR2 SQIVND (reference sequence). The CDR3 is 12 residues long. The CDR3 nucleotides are TGTGCCAGTATGGAGACTGGGTATGGCTACACCTTC. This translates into CASMETGYGYTF.

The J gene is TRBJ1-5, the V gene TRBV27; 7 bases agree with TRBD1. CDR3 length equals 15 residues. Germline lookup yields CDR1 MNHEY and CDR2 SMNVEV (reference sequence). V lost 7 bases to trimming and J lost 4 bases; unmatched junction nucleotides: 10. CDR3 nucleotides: TGTGCCAGCACTTTGCACTCAGGGGGAAATCAGCCCCAGCATTTT. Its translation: CASTLHSGGNQPQHF.

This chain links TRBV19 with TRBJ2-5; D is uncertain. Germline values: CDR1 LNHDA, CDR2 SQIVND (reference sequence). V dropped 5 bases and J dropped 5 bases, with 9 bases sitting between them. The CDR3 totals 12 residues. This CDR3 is CASSPDWETQYF. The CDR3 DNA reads TGTGCCAGTAGTCCAGACTGGGAGACCCAGTACTTC.

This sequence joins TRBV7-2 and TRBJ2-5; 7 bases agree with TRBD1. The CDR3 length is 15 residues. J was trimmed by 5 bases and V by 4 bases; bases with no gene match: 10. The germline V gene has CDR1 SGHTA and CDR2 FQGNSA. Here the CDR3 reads CASSSNTGVWETQYF. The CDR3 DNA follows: TGTGCCAGCAGCTCGAACACAGGGGTGTGGGAGACCCAGTACTTC. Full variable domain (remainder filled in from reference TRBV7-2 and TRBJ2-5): GAGVSQSPSNKVTEKGKDVELRCDPISGHTALYWYRQSLGQGLEFLIYFQGNSAPDKSGLPSDRFSAERTGGSVSTLTIQRTQQEDSAVYLCASSSNTGVWETQYFGPGTRLLVL.